This T cell receptor beta chain was identified during a study of regulatory T cells in long-lasting Graves disease. Study context: Those with persistent Graves' disease had received antithyroid drugs for over 5 years with positive TSH receptor antibodies.

Time point described: persistent/refractory GD, antithyroid drugs over 5 years with positive TRAb. Making the TCR library involved RNA that had been extracted from PBMCs. Patients met American Thyroid Association criteria for Graves' disease. HTBI primers from iRepertoire and Arm-PCR of CDR3 regions yielded the TCR beta libraries. A single record per CDR3 protein comes from TCRdb applying MiXCR to the multiplex PCR reads. The sample consists of about 290,000 distinct CDR3 sequences, around 21% of them appearing once. V lost 6 bases, J lost 2 bases, and 11 bases stayed unmatched. Germline V gene data show CDR1 as MNHNS and CDR2 as SASEGT. This CDR3 is built from 18 residues. Ten or more counts support this clonotype.

The receptor was isolated from a female donor with Graves disease. V gene TRBV6-1 combines with J gene TRBJ2-7; the match to TRBD2 covers 15 bases. The sequences come from peripheral blood mononuclear cells (PBMCs), collected when the disease was refractory, from a patient treated with antithyroid drugs. The chain's CDR3 is CASRTSGTSGRPTYEQYF. The CDR3 region has the DNA TGTGCCAGCAGGACATCCGGGACTAGCGGGAGGCCTACCTACGAGCAGTACTTC.